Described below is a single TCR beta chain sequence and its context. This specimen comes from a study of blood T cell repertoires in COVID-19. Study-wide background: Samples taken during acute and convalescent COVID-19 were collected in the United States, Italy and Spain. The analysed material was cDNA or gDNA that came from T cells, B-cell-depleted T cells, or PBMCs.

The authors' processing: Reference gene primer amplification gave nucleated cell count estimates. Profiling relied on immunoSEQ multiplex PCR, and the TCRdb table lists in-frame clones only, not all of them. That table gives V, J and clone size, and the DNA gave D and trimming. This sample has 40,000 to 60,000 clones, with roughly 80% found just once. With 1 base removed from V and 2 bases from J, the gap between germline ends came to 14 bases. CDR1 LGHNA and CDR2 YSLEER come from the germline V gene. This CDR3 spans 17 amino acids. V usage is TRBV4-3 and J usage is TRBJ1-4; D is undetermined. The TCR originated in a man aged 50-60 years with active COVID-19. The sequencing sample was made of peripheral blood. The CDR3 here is CASSQVLTRGTNEKLFF. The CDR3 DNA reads TGCGCCAGCAGCCAAGTGCTCACCAGAGGGACTAATGAAAAACTGTTTTTT.